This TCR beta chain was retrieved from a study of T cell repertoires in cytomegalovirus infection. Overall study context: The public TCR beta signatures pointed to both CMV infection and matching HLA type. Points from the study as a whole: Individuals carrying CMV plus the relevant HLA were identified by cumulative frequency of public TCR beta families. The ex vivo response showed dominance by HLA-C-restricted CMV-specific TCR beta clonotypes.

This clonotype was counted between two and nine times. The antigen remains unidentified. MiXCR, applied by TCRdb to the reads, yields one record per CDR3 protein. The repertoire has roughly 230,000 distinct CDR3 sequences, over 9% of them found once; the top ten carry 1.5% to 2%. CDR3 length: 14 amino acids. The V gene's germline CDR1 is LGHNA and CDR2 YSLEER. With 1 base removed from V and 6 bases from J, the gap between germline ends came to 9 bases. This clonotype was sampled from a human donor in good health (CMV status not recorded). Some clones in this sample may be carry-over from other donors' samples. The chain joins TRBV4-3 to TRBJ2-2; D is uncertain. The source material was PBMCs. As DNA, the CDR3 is TGCGCCAGCAGCCAAGGGGCCGTGCCCGGGGAGCTGTTTTTT. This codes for CASSQGAVPGELFF.